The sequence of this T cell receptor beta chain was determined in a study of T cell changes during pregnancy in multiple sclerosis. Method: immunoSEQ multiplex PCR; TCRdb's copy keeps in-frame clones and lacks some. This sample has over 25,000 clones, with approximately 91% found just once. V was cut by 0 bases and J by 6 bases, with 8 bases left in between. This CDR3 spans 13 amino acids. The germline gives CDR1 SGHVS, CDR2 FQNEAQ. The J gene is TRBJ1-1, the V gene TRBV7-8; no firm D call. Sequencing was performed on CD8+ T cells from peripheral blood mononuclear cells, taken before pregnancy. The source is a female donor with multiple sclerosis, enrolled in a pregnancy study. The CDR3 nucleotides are TGTGCCAGCAGCTTAGCGGAGCGGTCTGAAGCTTTCTTT. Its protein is CASSLAERSEAFF.